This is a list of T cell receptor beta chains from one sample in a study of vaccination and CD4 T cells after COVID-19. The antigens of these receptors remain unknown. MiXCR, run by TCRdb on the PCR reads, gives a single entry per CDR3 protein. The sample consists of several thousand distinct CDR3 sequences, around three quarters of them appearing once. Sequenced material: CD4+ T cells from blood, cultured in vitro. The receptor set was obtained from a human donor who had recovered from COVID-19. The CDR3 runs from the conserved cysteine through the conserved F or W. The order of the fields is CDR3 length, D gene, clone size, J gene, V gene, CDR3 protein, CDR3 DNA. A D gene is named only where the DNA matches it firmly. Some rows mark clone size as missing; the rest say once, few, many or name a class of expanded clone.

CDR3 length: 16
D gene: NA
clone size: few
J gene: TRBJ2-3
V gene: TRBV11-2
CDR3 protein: CASSLGGHLSTDTQYF
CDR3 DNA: TGTGCTAGCAGCTTAGGGGGACACCTTTCCACAGATACGCAGTATTTT

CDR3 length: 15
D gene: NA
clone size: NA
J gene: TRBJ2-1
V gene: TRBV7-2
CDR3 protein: CASSLAGVSYNEQFF
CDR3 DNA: TGTGCCAGCAGCTTAGCGGGAGTATCCTACAATGAGCAGTTCTTC

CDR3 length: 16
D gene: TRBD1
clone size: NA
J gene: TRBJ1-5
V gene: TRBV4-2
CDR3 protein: CASSQATGGSNQPQHF
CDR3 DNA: TGTGCCAGCAGCCAAGCGACAGGGGGTAGTAATCAGCCCCAGCATTTT

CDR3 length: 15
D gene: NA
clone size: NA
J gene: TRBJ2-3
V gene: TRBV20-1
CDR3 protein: CSARESRGEGDTQYF
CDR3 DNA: TGCAGTGCTAGAGAGTCTAGAGGTGAGGGAGATACGCAGTATTTT

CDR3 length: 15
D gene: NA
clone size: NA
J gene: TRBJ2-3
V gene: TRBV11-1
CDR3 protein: CASTRQVGGTDTQYF
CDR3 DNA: TGTGCCAGCACACGTCAGGTGGGAGGCACAGATACGCAGTATTTT

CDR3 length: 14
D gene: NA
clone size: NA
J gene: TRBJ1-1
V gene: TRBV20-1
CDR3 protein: CSARDRRVGTEAFF
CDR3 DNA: TGCAGTGCTAGAGATCGACGGGTCGGGACTGAAGCTTTCTTT

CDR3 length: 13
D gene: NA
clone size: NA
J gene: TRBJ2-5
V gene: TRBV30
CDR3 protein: CAWGGTWGETQYF
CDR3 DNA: TGTGCCTGGGGCGGGACGTGGGGAGAGACCCAGTACTTC

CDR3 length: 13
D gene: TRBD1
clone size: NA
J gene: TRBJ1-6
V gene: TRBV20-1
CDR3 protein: CSARDRENSPLHF
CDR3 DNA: TGCAGTGCAAGAGACAGGGAGAATTCACCCCTCCACTTT

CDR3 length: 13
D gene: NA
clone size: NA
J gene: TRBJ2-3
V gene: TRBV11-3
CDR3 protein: CASSLYPADTQYF
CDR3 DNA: TGTGCCAGCAGCTTGTACCCGGCGGATACGCAGTATTTT

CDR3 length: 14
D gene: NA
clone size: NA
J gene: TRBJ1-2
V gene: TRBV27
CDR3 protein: CASLPRSGPYGYTF
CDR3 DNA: TGTGCCAGTCTTCCACGATCGGGACCCTATGGCTACACCTTC

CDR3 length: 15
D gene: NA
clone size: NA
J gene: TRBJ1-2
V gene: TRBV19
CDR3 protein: CASTRKSTSLYGYTF
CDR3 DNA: TGTGCCAGTACCCGAAAGTCTACTTCCCTCTATGGCTACACCTTC

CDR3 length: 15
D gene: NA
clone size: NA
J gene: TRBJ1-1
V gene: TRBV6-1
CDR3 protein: CASRPSFGLGTEAFF
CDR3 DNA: TGTGCCAGCAGGCCGTCGTTTGGCCTTGGGACTGAAGCTTTCTTT

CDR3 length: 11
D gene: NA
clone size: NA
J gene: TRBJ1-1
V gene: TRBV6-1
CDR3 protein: CASRRDTEAFF
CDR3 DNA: TGTGCCAGCAGGCGGGACACTGAAGCTTTCTTT

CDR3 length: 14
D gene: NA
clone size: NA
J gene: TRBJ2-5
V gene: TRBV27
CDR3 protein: CASSLIPPGETQYF
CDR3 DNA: TGTGCCAGCAGTTTAATCCCGCCAGGGGAGACCCAGTACTTC

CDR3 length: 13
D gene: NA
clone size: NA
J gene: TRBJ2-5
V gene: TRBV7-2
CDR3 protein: CASSLEVRETQYF
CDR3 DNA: TGTGCCAGCAGCTTAGAAGTAAGGGAGACCCAGTACTTC

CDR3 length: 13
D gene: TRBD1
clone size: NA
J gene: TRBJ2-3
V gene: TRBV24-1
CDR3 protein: CATSDSGGDTQYF
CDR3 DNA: TGTGCCACCAGTGACTCAGGGGGCGATACGCAGTATTTT

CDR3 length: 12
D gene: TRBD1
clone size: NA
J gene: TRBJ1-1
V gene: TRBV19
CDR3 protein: CAIMDRADRAFF
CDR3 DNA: TGTGCCATCATGGACAGGGCGGACCGGGCTTTCTTT

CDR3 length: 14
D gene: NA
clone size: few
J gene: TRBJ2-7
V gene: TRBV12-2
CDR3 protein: CASRLGHRSYEQYF
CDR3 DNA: TGTGCAAGTCGCTTAGGACACAGATCCTACGAGCAGTACTTC

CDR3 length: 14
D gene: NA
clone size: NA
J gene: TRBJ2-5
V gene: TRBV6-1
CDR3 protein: CATRERGAVQTQYF
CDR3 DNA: TGTGCCACCCGAGAAAGGGGAGCGGTGCAGACCCAGTACTTC

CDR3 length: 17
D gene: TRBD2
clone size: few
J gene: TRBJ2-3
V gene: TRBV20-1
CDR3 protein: CSAVAGGIPTSTDTQYF
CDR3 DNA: TGCAGTGCTGTAGCGGGGGGTATACCAACTAGCACAGATACGCAGTATTTT

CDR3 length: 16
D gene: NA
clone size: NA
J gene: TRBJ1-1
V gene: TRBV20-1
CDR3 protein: CSAAGAVAGWDTEAFF
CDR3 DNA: TGCAGTGCTGCAGGGGCCGTCGCTGGTTGGGACACTGAAGCTTTCTTT

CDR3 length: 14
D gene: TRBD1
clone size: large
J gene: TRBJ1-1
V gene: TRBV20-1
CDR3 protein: CSAETRDSNTEAFF
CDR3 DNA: TGCAGTGCCGAGACCCGGGACAGTAACACTGAAGCTTTCTTT

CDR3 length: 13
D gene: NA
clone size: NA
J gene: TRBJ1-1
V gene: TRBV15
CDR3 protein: CATSQGLNTEAFF
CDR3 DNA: TGTGCCACCAGTCAGGGGTTGAACACTGAAGCTTTCTTT

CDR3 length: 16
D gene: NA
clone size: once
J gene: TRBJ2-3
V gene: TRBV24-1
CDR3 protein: CATSDLGEPRPDTQYF
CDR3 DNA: TGTGCCACCAGTGATTTAGGGGAGCCCCGGCCAGATACGCAGTATTTT

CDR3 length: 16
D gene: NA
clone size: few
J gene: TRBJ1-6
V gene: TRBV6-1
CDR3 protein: CASSSHGVLGNSPLHF
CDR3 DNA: TGTGCCAGCAGCTCTCACGGGGTCCTCGGGAATTCACCCCTCCACTTT

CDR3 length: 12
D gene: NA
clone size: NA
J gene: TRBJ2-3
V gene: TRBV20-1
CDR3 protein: CSALRGSDTQYF
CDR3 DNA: TGCAGTGCCCTAAGGGGCTCGGATACGCAGTATTTT

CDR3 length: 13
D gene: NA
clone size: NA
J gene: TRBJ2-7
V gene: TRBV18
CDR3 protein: CASSQLGGSEQYF
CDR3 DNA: TGTGCCAGCTCACAACTAGGGGGTTCGGAGCAGTACTTC

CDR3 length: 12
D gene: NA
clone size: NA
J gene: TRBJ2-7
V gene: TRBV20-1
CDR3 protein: CSAREVGHEQYF
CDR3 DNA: TGCAGTGCTAGAGAGGTGGGCCACGAGCAGTACTTC

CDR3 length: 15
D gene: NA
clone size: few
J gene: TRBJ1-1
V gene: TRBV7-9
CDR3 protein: CASSPMGHMNTEAFF
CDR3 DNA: TGTGCCAGCAGCCCAATGGGGCACATGAACACTGAAGCTTTCTTT

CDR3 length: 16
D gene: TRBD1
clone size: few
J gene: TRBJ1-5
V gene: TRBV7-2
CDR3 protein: CASSLDAGGAWQPQHF
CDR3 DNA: TGTGCCAGCAGCTTAGACGCAGGGGGCGCGTGGCAGCCCCAGCATTTT

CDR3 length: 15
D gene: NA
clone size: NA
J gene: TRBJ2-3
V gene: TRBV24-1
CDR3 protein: CATSDRGGSTDTQYF
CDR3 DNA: TGTGCCACCAGTGATAGAGGCGGTAGCACAGATACGCAGTATTTT

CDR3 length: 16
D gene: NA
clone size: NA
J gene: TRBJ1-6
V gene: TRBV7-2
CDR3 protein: CASSLAWGMDNSPLHF
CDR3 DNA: TGTGCCAGCAGCTTAGCGTGGGGGATGGATAATTCACCCCTCCACTTT

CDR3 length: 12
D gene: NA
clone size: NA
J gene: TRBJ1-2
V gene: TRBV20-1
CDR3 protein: CSATGADYGYTF
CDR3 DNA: TGCAGTGCTACAGGGGCGGACTATGGCTACACCTTC

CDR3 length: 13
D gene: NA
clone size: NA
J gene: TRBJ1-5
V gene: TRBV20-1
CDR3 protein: CSAQEHSNQPQHF
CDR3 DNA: TGCAGTGCGCAGGAGCATAGCAATCAGCCCCAGCATTTT

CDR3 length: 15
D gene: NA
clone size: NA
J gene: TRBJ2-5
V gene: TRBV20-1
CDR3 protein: CSARDFGASDETQYF
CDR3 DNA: TGCAGTGCTAGAGATTTCGGGGCTAGCGATGAGACCCAGTACTTC

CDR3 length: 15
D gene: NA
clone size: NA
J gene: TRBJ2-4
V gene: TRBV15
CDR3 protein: CATSREVLAKNIQYF
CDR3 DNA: TGTGCCACCAGCAGAGAAGTCTTAGCCAAAAACATTCAGTACTTC

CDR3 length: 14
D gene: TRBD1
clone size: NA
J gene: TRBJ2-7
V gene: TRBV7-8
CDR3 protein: CASSWDRQTYEQYF
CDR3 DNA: TGTGCCAGCAGCTGGGACAGGCAGACCTACGAGCAGTACTTC

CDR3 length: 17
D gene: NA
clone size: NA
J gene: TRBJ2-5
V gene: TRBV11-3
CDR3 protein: CASSRSRDILYQETQYF
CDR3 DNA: TGTGCCAGCAGTCGCAGCCGGGACATCTTGTACCAAGAGACCCAGTACTTC

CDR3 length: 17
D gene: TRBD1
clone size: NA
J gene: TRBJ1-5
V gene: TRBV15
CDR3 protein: CATSRDTGDRDNQPQHF
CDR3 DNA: TGTGCCACCAGCAGAGATACGGGGGACAGGGACAATCAGCCCCAGCATTTT

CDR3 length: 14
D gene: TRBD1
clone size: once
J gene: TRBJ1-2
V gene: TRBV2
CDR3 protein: CASRGGDSAYGYTF
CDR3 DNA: TGTGCCAGCAGAGGGGGGGACAGCGCTTATGGCTACACCTTC

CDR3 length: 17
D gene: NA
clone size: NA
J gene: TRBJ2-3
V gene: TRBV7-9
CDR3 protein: CASSPARQISSTDTQYF
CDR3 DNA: TGTGCCAGCAGCCCGGCTCGACAAATTTCTAGCACAGATACGCAGTATTTT

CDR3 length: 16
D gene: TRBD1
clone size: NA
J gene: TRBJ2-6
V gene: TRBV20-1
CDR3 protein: CSARNRGRPGANVLTF
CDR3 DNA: TGCAGTGCTAGAAACAGGGGGCGACCTGGGGCCAACGTCCTGACTTTC

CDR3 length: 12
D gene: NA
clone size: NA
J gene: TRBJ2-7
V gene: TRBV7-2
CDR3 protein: CASSPTIYEQYF
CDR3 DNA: TGTGCCAGCAGCCCAACCATCTACGAGCAGTACTTC

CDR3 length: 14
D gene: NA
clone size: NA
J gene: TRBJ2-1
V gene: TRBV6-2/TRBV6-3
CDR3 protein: CASSLTSFYNEQFF
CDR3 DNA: TGTGCCAGCAGCCTCACTAGCTTCTACAATGAGCAGTTCTTC

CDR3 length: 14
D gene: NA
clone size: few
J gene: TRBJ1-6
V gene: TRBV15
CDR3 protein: CATSRLGPTSPLHF
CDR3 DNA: TGTGCCACCAGCAGGCTGGGCCCTACCTCACCCCTCCACTTT

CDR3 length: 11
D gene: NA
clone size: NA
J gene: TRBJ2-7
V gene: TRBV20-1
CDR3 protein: CSANRVYEQYF
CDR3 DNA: TGCAGTGCTAACAGGGTTTACGAGCAGTACTTC

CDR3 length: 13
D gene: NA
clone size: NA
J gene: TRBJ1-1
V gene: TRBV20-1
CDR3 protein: CSASASPNTEAFF
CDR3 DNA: TGCAGTGCTAGTGCTTCTCCGAACACTGAAGCTTTCTTT

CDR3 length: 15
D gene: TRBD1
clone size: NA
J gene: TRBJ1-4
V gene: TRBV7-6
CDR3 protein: CASSPRTGWSEKLFF
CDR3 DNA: TGTGCCAGCAGCCCGAGGACAGGGTGGAGCGAAAAACTGTTTTTT

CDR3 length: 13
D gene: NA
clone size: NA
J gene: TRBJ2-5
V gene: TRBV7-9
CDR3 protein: CASIPVGGETQYF
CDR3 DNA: TGTGCCAGCATCCCTGTGGGCGGCGAGACCCAGTACTTC

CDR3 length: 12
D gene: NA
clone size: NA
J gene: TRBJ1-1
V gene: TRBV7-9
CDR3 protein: CASGYRTSGAFF
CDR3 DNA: TGTGCCAGCGGATACAGGACGTCGGGTGCTTTCTTT

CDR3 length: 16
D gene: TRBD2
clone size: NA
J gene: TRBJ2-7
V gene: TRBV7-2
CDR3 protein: CASSLFAGVWENEQYF
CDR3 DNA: TGTGCCAGCAGCTTATTTGCGGGGGTGTGGGAAAACGAGCAGTACTTC

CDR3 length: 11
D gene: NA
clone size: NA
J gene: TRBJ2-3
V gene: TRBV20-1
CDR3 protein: CSASVADTQYF
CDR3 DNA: TGCAGTGCATCGGTCGCAGATACGCAGTATTTT

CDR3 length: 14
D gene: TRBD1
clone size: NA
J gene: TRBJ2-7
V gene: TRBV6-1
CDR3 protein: CASSAQGVEYEQYF
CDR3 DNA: TGTGCCAGCAGTGCTCAGGGGGTTGAGTACGAGCAGTACTTC

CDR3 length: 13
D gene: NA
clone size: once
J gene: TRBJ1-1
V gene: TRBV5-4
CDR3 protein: CASSVTGSTEAFF
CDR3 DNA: TGTGCCAGCAGCGTCACAGGGTCCACTGAAGCTTTCTTT

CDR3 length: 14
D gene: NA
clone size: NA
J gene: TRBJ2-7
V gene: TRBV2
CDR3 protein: CASSGWANSYEQYF
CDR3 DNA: TGTGCCAGCAGTGGATGGGCGAACTCCTACGAGCAGTACTTC

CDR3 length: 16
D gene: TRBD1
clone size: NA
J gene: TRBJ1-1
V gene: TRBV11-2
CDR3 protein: CASSFSFTGVNTEAFF
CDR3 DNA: TGTGCCAGCAGCTTCAGTTTTACAGGGGTGAACACTGAAGCTTTCTTT

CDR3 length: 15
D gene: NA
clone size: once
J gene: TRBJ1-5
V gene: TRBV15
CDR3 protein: CATRVPGTSNQPQHF
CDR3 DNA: TGTGCCACACGCGTACCGGGGACTAGCAATCAGCCCCAGCATTTT

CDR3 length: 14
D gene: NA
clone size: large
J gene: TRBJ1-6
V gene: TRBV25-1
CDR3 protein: CASRKRADNSPLHF
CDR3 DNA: TGTGCCAGCAGAAAGAGGGCGGATAATTCACCCCTCCACTTT

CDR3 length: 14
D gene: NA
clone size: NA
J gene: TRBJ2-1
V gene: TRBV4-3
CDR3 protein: CASSQIQGRNEQFF
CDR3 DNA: TGCGCCAGCAGCCAAATCCAGGGGAGGAATGAGCAGTTCTTC